A selection of T cell receptor beta chains follows, all from one sample in a study of blood T cell repertoires in COVID-19. Assay: immunoSEQ multiplex PCR; the TCRdb copy retains only in-frame clones and omits some. The sample yields roughly 65,000 clones, 79% seen once. Specimen: peripheral blood. The receptors stem from a human donor in a cohort sampled during active COVID-19. CDR3s leave out the opening cysteine and the closing phenylalanine or tryptophan.

CDR3,J,V
ASTRTGGLWDTQY,TRBJ2-3,TRBV7-2
ASSEEGAIYEQY,TRBJ2-7,TRBV6-1
ASSPRTGMNTEAF,TRBJ1-1,TRBV6-5
ASSFRQGPAETQY,TRBJ2-5,TRBV28
ASISGELAEAF,TRBJ1-1,TRBV7-9
SVEGQGARGYT,TRBJ1-2,TRBV29-1
ASSTRSLFQTGVNTEAF,TRBJ1-1,TRBV19
ASSPPRSEQY,TRBJ2-7,TRBV18
ASSPGITTRETQY,TRBJ2-5,TRBV2
ASSSGLQETQY,TRBJ2-5,TRBV19
ATKGTALNTGELF,TRBJ2-2,TRBV19
ASSIYTGSMNTEAF,TRBJ1-1,TRBV19
ASSQGQGGYEQY,TRBJ2-7,TRBV5-1
ASSYRQGGGYT,TRBJ1-2,TRBV6-5
ASSLFRGPNEKLF,TRBJ1-4,TRBV5-1
ASSSTGENTEAF,TRBJ1-1,TRBV11-3
ASSGQGYEQY,TRBJ2-7,TRBV2
AISESISGTGT,TRBJ2-7,TRBV10-3
ASSFQDSPLH,TRBJ1-6,TRBV12-3/TRBV12-4
ASSTLGTSGNEQF,TRBJ2-1,TRBV19
ASSQCAQGLVYNEQF,TRBJ2-1,TRBV23-1
ASSGGTGNTEAF,TRBJ1-1,TRBV19
ASSLRDSSEQY,TRBJ2-7,TRBV12-3/TRBV12-4
ASTSGGVDYGYT,TRBJ1-2,TRBV5-4
ASSKTRLGNEQF,TRBJ2-1,TRBV7-2
ASSVGAGAVYGYT,TRBJ1-2,TRBV9
ASSLFPEPSGNTIY,TRBJ1-3,TRBV7-2
ASSSRVSDEQY,TRBJ2-7,TRBV7-2
ASSQVGWVGTGELF,TRBJ2-2,TRBV4-1
ASSTGGGNIQY,TRBJ2-4,TRBV27
ASSTGDRGGYT,TRBJ1-2,TRBV19
ASGLWGGPGELF,TRBJ2-2,TRBV25-1
ATSSGKNNEQF,TRBJ2-1,TRBV27
ASSEWAGSGTEAF,TRBJ1-1,TRBV6-1
ASTTGEEYHPQH,TRBJ1-5,TRBV19
ASSEAGTYEQY,TRBJ2-7,TRBV2
ASSTLGSGLAASTDTQY,TRBJ2-3,TRBV27
ASSKLAGGRYNEQF,TRBJ2-1,TRBV21-1
ASSISGKSYNEQF,TRBJ2-1,TRBV7-8
ASSQDSQGEAGANVLT,TRBJ2-6,TRBV4-2
ASSPQGAGQPQH,TRBJ1-5,TRBV19